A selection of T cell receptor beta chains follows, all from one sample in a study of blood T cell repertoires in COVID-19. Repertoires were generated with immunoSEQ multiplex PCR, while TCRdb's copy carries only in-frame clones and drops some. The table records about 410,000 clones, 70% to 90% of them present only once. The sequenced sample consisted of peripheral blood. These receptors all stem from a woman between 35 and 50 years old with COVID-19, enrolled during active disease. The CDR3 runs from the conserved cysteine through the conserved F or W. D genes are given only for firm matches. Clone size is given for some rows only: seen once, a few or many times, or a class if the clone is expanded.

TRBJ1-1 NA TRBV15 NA TGTGCCACCAGCAGAGATTCGACAATTGGAGCTTTCTTT CATSRDSTIGAFF
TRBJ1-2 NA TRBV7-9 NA TGTGCCAGCAGTGAACCGGGACAACTGAACTATGGCTACACCTTC CASSEPGQLNYGYTF
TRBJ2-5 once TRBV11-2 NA TGTGCCAGCAGCTTAGGGGGTTTAGCGAAAGAGACCCAGTACTTC CASSLGGLAKETQYF
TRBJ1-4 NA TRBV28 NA TGTGCCAGCAGCCCCAGTTCCGGGATGCCGAATGAAAAACTGTTTTTT CASSPSSGMPNEKLFF
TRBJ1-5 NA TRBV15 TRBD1 TGTGCCACCAGCACGGGACAGGGGCCTAGCAATCAGCCCCAGCATTTT CATSTGQGPSNQPQHF
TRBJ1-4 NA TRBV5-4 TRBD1 TGTGCCAGCAGCTGGGACAGGGGGCTGGAAAAACTGTTTTTT CASSWDRGLEKLFF
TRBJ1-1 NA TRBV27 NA TGTGCCAGCAGTTTATCCGGGGGAGGGACTGAAGCTTTCTTT CASSLSGGGTEAFF
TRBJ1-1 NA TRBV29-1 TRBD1 TGCAGCGTGGATAGACAGGGGGCAACGGACACTGAAGCTTTCTTT CSVDRQGATDTEAFF
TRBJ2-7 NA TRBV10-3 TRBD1 TGTGCCATCAGTGGGACAGGGGGCTTCTACGAGCAGTACTTC CAISGTGGFYEQYF
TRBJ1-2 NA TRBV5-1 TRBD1 TGCGCCAGCAGCCCGGTTGGGGACAGCCACTATGGCTACACCTTC CASSPVGDSHYGYTF
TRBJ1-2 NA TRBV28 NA TGTGCCAGCAGTTTAGGAACAGGGCCCTATGGCTACACCTTC CASSLGTGPYGYTF
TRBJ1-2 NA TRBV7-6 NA TGTGCCAGCAGCTATAAACCGACAGCGCCTAACTATGGCTACACCTTC CASSYKPTAPNYGYTF
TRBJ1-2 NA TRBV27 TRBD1 TGTGCCAGCACCCCCGGACAGGGGGTGGATGGCTACACCTTC CASTPGQGVDGYTF
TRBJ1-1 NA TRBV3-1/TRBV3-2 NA TGTGCCAGCAGCCGGACTGCTATGAACACTGAAGCTTTCTTT CASSRTAMNTEAFF
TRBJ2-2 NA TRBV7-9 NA TGTGCCAGCAGCTTCGGGGTCTCTAGCGCTAACACCGGGGAGCTGTTTTTT CASSFGVSSANTGELFF
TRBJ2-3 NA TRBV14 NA TGTGCCAGCAGCCAAGCTAGCGGCACAGATACGCAGTATTTT CASSQASGTDTQYF
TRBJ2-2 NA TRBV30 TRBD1 TGTGCCTGGAGTGTACATATGGACAGGGGGTCCTCTATGAACACCGGGGAGCTGTTTTTT CAWSVHMDRGSSMNTGELFF